The 31 T cell receptor beta chains reported below all come from one sample, sequenced in a study of T cells after yellow fever vaccination. TCRdb redid the calling of the 5' RACE reads with MiXCR, one entry per CDR3 protein. The sample consists of approximately 510,000 distinct CDR3 sequences, roughly a fifth of them appearing once. The sequencing used PBMCs, collected more than 20 days after the first yellow fever vaccination. These receptors all stem from a man aged 18-30 years who received the YFV17D yellow fever vaccine.

The gene calls are TRBV5-4 and TRBJ2-4, with 7 bases matching TRBD1. Germline V gene data show CDR1 as SGHNT and CDR2 as YYREEE (reference sequence). The length of the CDR3 is 15 residues. With 0 bases clipped from V and 4 bases from J, the junction kept 4 bases outside the gene matches. The chain's CDR3 is CASSLEGTVKNIQYF. CDR3 sequence (DNA): TGTGCCAGCAGCTTGGAAGGGACAGTAAAAAACATTCAGTACTTC.

This clonotype was detected only a few times. This sequence joins TRBV27 and TRBJ1-5; D not resolved. The V end was cut by 5 bases, the J end by 10 bases, with 9 bases between. The CDR3 has 11 residues. Germline-derived CDR1 and CDR2 are MNHEY and SMNVEV (reference sequence). The chain's CDR3 is CASSAGGPQHF. The DNA for the CDR3 is TGTGCCAGCAGTGCAGGTGGTCCCCAGCATTTT.

The genes are TRBV7-3 and TRBJ2-5; TRBD1 aligns across 8 bases. This CDR3 has 15 amino acids. Unmatched junction bases numbered 9, after V lost 5 bases and J lost 4 bases. The germline gives CDR1 SGHTA, CDR2 FQGTGA. The CDR3 nucleotides read TGTGCCAGCAGCCCCTCGCCAGGGGGCCTAGAGACCCAGTACTTC. Its protein is CASSPSPGGLETQYF.

In this sample, this clonotype turned up a few times. The V gene is TRBV6-1, the J gene TRBJ2-1; D might be TRBD1 (6 bases). Per the germline V gene, CDR1 is MNHNS and CDR2 is SASEGT. V lost 6 bases and J lost 3, with 9 bases in between. This CDR3 has 13 residues. In DNA form, the CDR3 reads TGTGCCAGCAGGGACAGAAACTACAATGAGCAGTTCTTC. Encoded protein: CASRDRNYNEQFF.

The rearrangement joins TRBV14 to TRBJ2-3, with D uncertain. There are 15 residues in the CDR3. Trimming pared 2 bases from V and 4 bases from J, leaving 13 bases between. From germline, CDR1 is SGHDN and CDR2 FVKESK. In nucleotides, the CDR3 is TGTGCCAGCAGCCAATGGGTGGGGTCGGCAGATACGCAGTATTTT. Its translation: CASSQWVGSADTQYF.

The V gene is TRBV4-2, the J gene TRBJ1-6; D remains ambiguous. The V end lost 0 bases, the J end lost 0 bases, and 6 bases lay between the germline ends. Germline CDR1 LGHNA, CDR2 YNFKEQ. This CDR3 spans 16 amino acids. As DNA, the CDR3 is TGTGCCAGCAGCCAAGAAAAGGCCTCCTATAATTCACCCCTCCACTTT. Protein: CASSQEKASYNSPLHF.

This clonotype was counted between two and nine times. The gene calls are TRBV7-9 and TRBJ2-1; 11 bases match TRBD2. The V gene end was trimmed by 5 bases and the J gene end by 4 bases; junction bases not matched to a gene: 4. The CDR3 totals 15 residues. CDR1 and CDR2 (germline): SEHNR, FQNEAQ (reference sequence). The CDR3: CASSVRLAGYNEQFF. Written as DNA, the CDR3 is TGTGCCAGCAGCGTACGACTAGCGGGGTACAATGAGCAGTTCTTC. Combining the CDR3 with reference TRBV7-9 and TRBJ2-1 gives the whole variable domain DTGVSQNPRHKITKRGQNVTFRCDPISEHNRLYWYRQTLGQGPEFLTYFQNEAQLEKSRLLSDRFSAERPKGSFSTLEIQRTEQGDSAMYLCASSVRLAGYNEQFFGPGTRLTVL.

V gene TRBV20-1 combines with J gene TRBJ2-7; TRBD1 matches at 9 bases. This CDR3 region has 14 residues. The germline V gene encodes CDR1 DFQATT and CDR2 SNEGSKA (reference sequence). Trimming removed 0 bases from V and 5 bases from J; junction bases left unmatched: 5. CDR3 in amino acids: CSARDHRGQDEQYF. The CDR3 coding sequence is TGCAGTGCTAGAGATCACAGGGGGCAAGACGAGCAGTACTTC.

This clonotype appeared a few times. This chain uses TRBV5-1 with TRBJ1-3; 10 bases map to TRBD1. Germline V gives CDR1 SGHRS, CDR2 YFSETQ. The ends lost 4 bases at V and 5 bases at J; junction bases unmatched: 6. There are 15 residues in the CDR3. CDR3 coding DNA: TGCGCCAGCAGCCCGGGACAGGGGAATAGAAACACCATATATTTT. Amino acid sequence: CASSPGQGNRNTIYF.

This clonotype was picked up one time. The CDR3 bases are TGTGCCAGCAGTGAAAGGAACGGCGGAGATACGCAGTATTTT. It yields the protein CASSERNGGDTQYF. This chain connects TRBV2 to TRBJ2-3; the D is unclear. Germline V gene data show CDR1 as SNHLY and CDR2 as FYNNEI. This CDR3 spans 14 amino acids. With 2 bases removed from V and 5 bases from J, the gap between germline ends came to 11 bases. Using reference TRBV2 and TRBJ2-3 for the parts outside the CDR3, the full variable domain is EPEVTQTPSHQVTQMGQEVILRCVPISNHLYFYWYRQILGQKVEFLVSFYNNEISEKSEIFDDQFSVERPDGSNFTLKIRSTKLEDSAMYFCASSERNGGDTQYFGPGTRLTVL.

This rearrangement joins TRBV29-1 to TRBJ1-1; D not resolved. This CDR3 region has 12 residues. Germline CDR1 and CDR2: SQVTM and ANQGSEA. Trimming stripped 4 bases from V and 1 base from J, with 7 bases between. CDR3 bases: TGCAGCGTTGGGAGACAGAACACTGAAGCTTTCTTT. Its translation: CSVGRQNTEAFF.

The chain uses TRBV7-9 and TRBJ2-3; TRBD2 is a possible D gene (6 bases). V was cut by 3 bases and J by 4 bases, with 11 bases left in between. The germline V gene has CDR1 SEHNR and CDR2 FQNEAQ (reference sequence). The CDR3 consists of 14 residues. The CDR3 loop is CASSLEGFADTQYF. The DNA of the CDR3 is TGTGCCAGCAGCTTGGAGGGGTTCGCAGATACGCAGTATTTT.

This rearrangement joins TRBV20-1 to TRBJ2-5; possibly TRBD2 for D (6 bases). Deletions cut 6 bases from V and 3 bases from J, with 11 bases between. Germline CDR1 DFQATT, CDR2 SNEGSKA (reference sequence). This CDR3 is 12 amino acids long. Here the CDR3 DNA reads TGCAGTGCGAGACGGAGGGAAGAGACCCAGTACTTC. Its translation: CSARRREETQYF.

The sample holds a few counts of this clonotype. V and J are TRBV5-1 and TRBJ1-3; the D gene is possibly TRBD1 (6 bases). Germline values: CDR1 SGHRS, CDR2 YFSETQ. This CDR3 region has 16 residues. V was trimmed by 4 bases and J by 2 bases, leaving 16 bases between them. The CDR3 reads CASSLTPTGPGNTIYF. The CDR3 coding sequence is TGCGCCAGCAGCCTAACCCCTACAGGGCCTGGAAACACCATATATTTT.

The rearrangement joins TRBV29-1 to TRBJ2-7, with a weak D call TRBD1 (5 bases). The V gene's germline CDR1 is SQVTM and CDR2 ANQGSEA. There are 15 residues in the CDR3. The V gene lost 6 bases and the J gene lost 2 bases, with 20 bases spanning the gap. The CDR3: CSVRTAMGPPYEQYF. In nucleotides, the CDR3 is TGCAGCGTCCGGACGGCGATGGGGCCCCCCTACGAGCAGTACTTC.

CDR3 sequence reads: CASSFKTGSRNEQFF. Written as DNA, the CDR3 is TGTGCCAGCAGCTTCAAGACGGGATCCCGGAATGAGCAGTTCTTC. This chain joins TRBV5-4 and TRBJ2-1, with D maybe TRBD2 (5 bases). This CDR3 has 15 amino acids. Deletions cut 2 bases from V and 7 bases from J, with 16 bases between. Germline CDR1 and CDR2: SGHNT and YYREEE (reference sequence).

This clonotype has a handful of counts. This chain links TRBV28 with TRBJ2-1; the match to TRBD2 covers 8 bases. The CDR3 is 17 amino acids. Looked up from germline, CDR1 is MDHEN and CDR2 is SYDVKM. Trimming cost V 3 bases and J 2 bases; bases outside gene matches: 9. As DNA, the CDR3 is TGTGCCAGCAGTTTGGTGAGGGCGGGGGGCACCTACAATGAGCAGTTCTTC. It specifies CASSLVRAGGTYNEQFF.

This clonotype has more than one count but fewer than ten. The chain is built from TRBV29-1 and TRBJ2-7, with TRBD2 identical over 10 bases. Germline V gene data show CDR1 as SQVTM and CDR2 as ANQGSEA. The V gene end was trimmed by 6 bases and the J gene end by 5 bases; junction bases not matched to a gene: 7. The CDR3 is 13 amino acids. The CDR3 DNA reads as TGCAGCGTGAGTACCGGGACTAGCGACGAGCAGTACTTC. This gives the protein CSVSTGTSDEQYF.

The genes are TRBV5-6 and TRBJ2-7; the D call may be TRBD1 or TRBD2 (6 bases each). The germline V gene has CDR1 SGHDT and CDR2 YYEEEE. V shed 0 bases and J shed 5 bases, with 12 bases lying between them. This CDR3 region has 14 residues. The DNA of the CDR3 is TGTGCCAGCAGCTTGGGAAGAGGGGGGAACGAGCAGTACGTC. Translated, it gives CASSLGRGGNEQYV.

This clonotype came up a few times. The rearrangement joins TRBV30 to TRBJ2-3; D gene unclear. V was cut by 0 bases and J by 8 bases, with 12 bases left in between. The germline CDR1 and CDR2 sequences are GTSNPN and SVGIG (reference sequence). The CDR3 length is 13 residues. CDR3: CAWSVQSAGTQYF. The DNA of the CDR3 is TGTGCCTGGAGTGTACAGTCGGCCGGTACGCAGTATTTT.

The rearrangement links TRBV6-5 to TRBJ2-1; unclear D gene. The length of the CDR3 is 13 residues. The ends were cut back, 4 bases at V and 7 bases at J, with 11 bases in the middle. Germline CDR1 reads MNHEY; CDR2 reads SVGAGI. In DNA, the CDR3 is TGTGCCAGCAGTTTCCTGGACCTGAATGAGCAGTTCTTC. Its protein product is CASSFLDLNEQFF.

The chain joins TRBV5-6 to TRBJ1-1; D not resolved. CDR3 length: 17 amino acids. V lost 4 bases and J 1 base, leaving 20 bases between the germline ends. Looked up from germline, CDR1 is SGHDT and CDR2 is YYEEEE. The CDR3 region has the DNA TGTGCCAGCAGCCCGAAAAGCGGGCTTGCTCCGAACACTGAAGCTTTCTTT. It specifies CASSPKSGLAPNTEAFF.

The chain joins TRBV6-5 to TRBJ2-7, with 9 bases fitting TRBD2. The V gene's germline CDR1 is MNHEY and CDR2 SVGAGI. There are 18 residues in the CDR3. Trimming cost V 0 bases and J 3 bases; bases outside gene matches: 12. The CDR3 is CASSYSIRTSGPDYEQYF. In DNA, the CDR3 is TGTGCCAGCAGTTACTCGATACGTACTAGCGGGCCAGACTACGAGCAGTACTTC.

This sequence joins TRBV20-1 and TRBJ2-5; 9 nucleotides match TRBD2. Losses at the gene ends were 8 bases for V and 5 bases for J; bases not matched to a gene: 12. CDR1 is DFQATT and CDR2 is SNEGSKA in the germline V gene (reference sequence). The CDR3 has 14 amino acids. The CDR3 loop reads CSPRGGAVRETQYF. The CDR3 nucleotides are TGCAGTCCTCGCGGGGGGGCTGTACGGGAGACCCAGTACTTC.

Note on this clonotype: Germline and junction disagree at one end, which may indicate a read error. The chain employs TRBV5-1 and TRBJ2-7; TRBD1 matches at 7 bases. Germline CDR1 is SGHRS and CDR2 is YFSETQ. The CDR3 sequence is 14 residues long. The CDR3 bases are TGCGCCAGCAGCTACAACCGACAGGGCTACGAGCAGAACTTC. Translating gives CASSYNRQGYEQNF.

The rearrangement links TRBV28 to TRBJ1-1, with unresolved D. CDR3 length: 12 residues. V dropped 6 bases and J dropped 8 bases, with 13 bases sitting between them. CDR1 MDHEN and CDR2 SYDVKM come from the germline V gene. CDR3 DNA: TGTGCCAGCAGCCCTACTTGGCTAGAAGCTTTCTTT. Its translation is CASSPTWLEAFF.

This chain connects TRBV20-1 to TRBJ2-5; D is possibly TRBD2 (6 bases). The CDR3 is 12 residues long. Germline-derived CDR1 and CDR2 are DFQATT and SNEGSKA (reference sequence). V was clipped by 7 bases and J by 2 bases, with 11 bases between them. The CDR3 sequence: CSGSGGQETQYF. Here the CDR3 DNA reads TGCAGTGGAAGTGGGGGGCAAGAGACCCAGTACTTC.

The gene calls are TRBV7-9 and TRBJ1-3; D is undetermined. Trimming cost V 3 bases and J 6 bases, with 12 bases left between them. Per the germline V gene, CDR1 is SEHNR and CDR2 is FQNEAQ (reference sequence). The CDR3 has 14 residues. The CDR3 spells CASSFLAGENTIYF. The CDR3 DNA reads as TGTGCCAGCAGCTTCTTGGCCGGCGAAAACACCATATATTTT.

The gene calls are TRBV4-1 and TRBJ1-1; unclear D gene. CDR1 MGHRA and CDR2 YSYEKL come from the germline V gene. CDR3 length equals 14 residues. Trimming removed 2 bases from V and 5 bases from J, with 12 bases in between. CDR3 loop: CASSQRPPGTEAFF. In nucleotides, the CDR3 is TGCGCCAGCAGCCAACGGCCTCCGGGGACTGAAGCTTTCTTT.

This clonotype appeared many times. The V call is TRBV5-1, the J call TRBJ1-5; tentative D call: TRBD1 (6 bases). This CDR3 region has 15 residues. Between the trimmed V and J ends, which lost 7 bases and 1 base, there was a span of 15 bases. Germline lookup yields CDR1 SGHRS and CDR2 YFSETQ. The chain's CDR3 is CASRQDGGSNQPQHF. As DNA, the CDR3 is TGCGCCAGCCGACAGGACGGGGGAAGCAATCAGCCCCAGCATTTT. The full variable domain, rest sourced from reference TRBV5-1 and TRBJ1-5, is KAGVTQTPRYLIKTRGQQVTLSCSPISGHRSVSWYQQTPGQGLQFLFEYFSETQRNKGNFPGRFSGRQFSNSRSEMNVSTLELGDSALYLCASRQDGGSNQPQHFGDGTRLSIL.

This clonotype was counted between two and nine times. This chain uses TRBV11-1 with TRBJ2-2; D is possibly TRBD2 (6 bases). From germline, CDR1 is SGHAT and CDR2 FQDESV (reference sequence). The V gene lost 5 bases and the J gene lost 5 bases, with 12 bases spanning the gap. The CDR3 is 14 amino acids. DNA of the CDR3: TGTGCCAGCAGCACGGGACTCCTTACCGGGGAGCTGTTTTTT. Translated, it gives CASSTGLLTGELFF.